This T cell receptor beta chain was sequenced during a study of T cell repertoires in cytomegalovirus infection (dated by TCRdb to between 2018 and 2021). About the full investigation: Because public TCR beta signatures pointed to carriage of CMV infection together with the matching HLA type, the HLA type of each donor mattered for the analysis.

The CDR3 has 16 amino acids, counting the end cysteine and phenylalanine. The sequence is cut down to CDR3 DNA, 48 bases in frame from base 1. Trimming takes 0 bases from V and 3 bases from J, and the germline ends sit 10 bases apart. The germline V gene provides CDR1 SGHDT and CDR2 YYEEEE. The sequencing machine was an Illumina HiSeq 1500. The raw public data were reprocessed by TCRdb itself: fastp quality trimming at Q25, MiXCR clonotype calling, in-frame beta chains only. Every distinct CDR3 protein forms one entry, paired with its most common genes and DNA. In all, the sample holds nearly 550,000 distinct CDR3 sequences, and 15% to 20% of those were seen once. The ten largest clones capture roughly 25% of the sample. In this sample, this clonotype turned up many times. Its specific antigen is unknown. Nothing much larger sits one base from this clone, and base qualities are not available. General findings and caveats noted by the study authors: Cumulative frequency of public TCR beta family members discriminated carriers of CMV infection plus the relevant HLA type in this cohort and an independent 352-donor cohort. In the ex vivo response, HLA-C-restricted CMV-specific TCR beta clonotypes were dominant, and in two of eight donors the single most frequent clonotype came from this HLA-C-restricted group.

The source material was CD8+ T cells from PBMCs. The V and J genes are TRBV5-6 and TRBJ1-6, with the D segment identity uncertain. The TCR sequence derives from a human donor in good health (CMV status not recorded). Some clones in this sample may be carry-over from other donors' samples. The CDR3 amino acid sequence is: CASSLGTDDYNSPLHF. The DNA is as follows: TGTGCCAGCAGCTTGGGAACAGACGACTATAATTCACCCCTCCACTTT.